The 5 T cell receptor beta chains in this list originate from one sample, sequenced in a study of T cell changes during pregnancy in multiple sclerosis. Libraries were prepared by immunoSEQ multiplex PCR; TCRdb keeps only in-frame clonotypes and omits some of them. Here the sample spans approximately 93,000 clones, 80% to 95% being singletons. Sequenced material: peripheral blood, taken in the first trimester of pregnancy. Source of these receptors: a female donor in good health, enrolled as a control in a pregnancy study.

This clone was counted a single time. The gene calls are TRBV7-2 and TRBJ1-4; TRBD1 matches 7 bases. Germline V CDR1 and CDR2: SGHTA, FQGNSA. The V and J ends lost 5 bases and 1 base, in that order; junction bases with no gene match: 4. This CDR3 is 15 amino acids long. The CDR3 loop is CASSPRQGTNEKLFF. In DNA form, the CDR3 reads TGTGCCAGCAGCCCACGACAGGGAACTAATGAAAAACTGTTTTTT.

CDR3 nucleotide sequence: TGTGCCACCAGGGTGGGAGATACTCAGTACTTC. Translation gives CATRVGDTQYF. This chain uses TRBV2 with TRBJ2-4, with D possibly called TRBD1 or TRBD2 (5 bases each). The CDR3 runs 11 residues. The V end lost 10 bases, the J end lost 12 bases, and 16 bases lay between the germline ends. Per the germline V gene, CDR1 is SNHLY and CDR2 is FYNNEI.

The chain links TRBV6-6 to TRBJ1-2; 7 nucleotides line up with TRBD1. Per germline, CDR1 MNHNY and CDR2 SVGAGI (reference sequence). V gave up 5 bases and J gave up 1 base; unmatched junction bases: 4. The CDR3 has 14 amino acids. The CDR3 loop is CASSTGVINYGYTF. The CDR3 region has the DNA TGTGCCAGCAGTACAGGGGTAATTAACTATGGCTACACCTTC.

In its sample, this clone was seen a few times. This chain joins TRBV2 and TRBJ1-1; D may be TRBD1 (6 bases). Per the germline V gene, CDR1 is SNHLY and CDR2 is FYNNEI. This CDR3 comprises 17 residues. The germline V and J ends were trimmed by 5 bases and 7 bases, with 26 bases remaining between them. CDR3 sequence: CASSSSRQDPNPYEAFF. CDR3 DNA: TGTGCCAGCAGTTCCTCCAGACAGGACCCTAATCCATATGAAGCTTTCTTT.

The CDR3 loop reads CASSYGGGYQETQYF. The CDR3 DNA is TGTGCCAGCAGTTATGGCGGGGGGTACCAAGAGACCCAGTACTTC. V and J are TRBV6-6 and TRBJ2-5, with TRBD2 matching over 8 bases. The CDR3 consists of 15 residues. Trimming took 3 bases from V and 0 from J; bases not matched to a gene: 3. Looked up from germline, CDR1 is MNHNY and CDR2 is SVGAGI (reference sequence).